The clone carrying this T cell receptor (beta chain) showed up just a few times. The antigen remains undetermined. Every isolated RNA sample was fully reverse transcribed, so sequencing captured expressed TCRB transcripts. Sequencing was performed with immunoSEQ multiplex PCR; in TCRdb, only in-frame clones are kept and a portion is missing. The repertoire holds around 350,000 clones, with 10% to 15% as singletons. Germline assignment: CDR1 SGHTA and CDR2 FQGNSA. V trimming: 4 bases; J trimming: 10 bases; junction bases outside the gene matches: 12. The CDR3 runs to 16 residues. Every donor had blood drawn once into heparin, around 120 mL on average. The sample is drawn from a study of beta chain features in type 1 diabetes. Whole-study results and caveats: The naive, central memory and Treg TCRB repertoires of patients appeared to be more similar to one another than those of healthy donors. Diminished insertions and augmented deletions at VDJ junctions characterized type 1 diabetes patients. Whether HLA type influences TCRB rearrangement remained unresolved here.

The rearrangement uses TRBV7-2 and TRBJ1-6; 8 bases match TRBD1. What was sequenced was naive CD4+ T cells from blood. The TCR sequence derives from a man aged 18 to 30 in good health. This chain's CDR3 is CASSSISRGRKSPLHF. The CDR3 DNA sequence: TGTGCCAGCAGCTCGATTTCCAGGGGGCGGAAATCACCCCTCCACTTT.